This T cell receptor beta chain was identified during a study of tumor-infiltrating lymphocytes in primary liver carcinoma. Study-wide context: Treatment of the patients' primary liver carcinoma consisted of surgical resection.

They got blood RNA out of unsorted whole blood and also pulled out germline DNA. With chronic HBV infection, the patients were also treatment-naive. The CDR3 is 12 amino acids. Germline V gene data show CDR1 as GTSNPN and CDR2 as SVGIG (reference sequence). Deletions cut 1 base from V and 3 bases from J, with 7 bases between. The authors made TCR beta cDNA from around 500 ng total RNA with a constant-region primer. The TCR beta library was amplified through three nested multiplex PCR rounds in a modified ARM-PCR procedure. Each of the first two PCR rounds ran roughly 9 cycles with TRBV1-TRBV30 forward and C-beta reverse primers. TCRdb reprocessed the multiplex PCR reads with MiXCR, giving one entry per CDR3 protein. The repertoire has 300,000 to 400,000 distinct CDR3 sequences, 65% of them found once; the top ten carry about 6%.

This receptor was identified in a man aged 35-49 years with primary liver carcinoma and hepatitis B virus infection. The specimen was peripheral blood. The rearrangement uses TRBV30 and TRBJ2-7; the D call may be TRBD1 or TRBD2 (5 bases each). DNA for the CDR3: TGTGCCTGGAGTGGGGGGAACTACGAGCAGTACTTC. This sequence encodes CAWSGGNYEQYF.